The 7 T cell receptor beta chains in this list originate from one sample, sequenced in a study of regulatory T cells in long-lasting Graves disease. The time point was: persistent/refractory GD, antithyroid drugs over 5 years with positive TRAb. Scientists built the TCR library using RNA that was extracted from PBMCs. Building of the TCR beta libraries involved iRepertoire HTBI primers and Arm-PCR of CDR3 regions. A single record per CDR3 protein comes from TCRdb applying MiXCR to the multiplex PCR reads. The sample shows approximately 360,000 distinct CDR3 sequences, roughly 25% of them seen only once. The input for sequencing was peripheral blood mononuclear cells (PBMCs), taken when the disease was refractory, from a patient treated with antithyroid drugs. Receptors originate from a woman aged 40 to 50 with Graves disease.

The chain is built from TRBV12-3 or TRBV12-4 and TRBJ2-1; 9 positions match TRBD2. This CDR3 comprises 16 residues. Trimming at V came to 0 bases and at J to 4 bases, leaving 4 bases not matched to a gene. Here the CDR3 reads CASSLAPSGKYNEQFF. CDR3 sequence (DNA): TGTGCCAGCAGTTTAGCGCCTAGCGGGAAGTACAATGAGCAGTTCTTC.

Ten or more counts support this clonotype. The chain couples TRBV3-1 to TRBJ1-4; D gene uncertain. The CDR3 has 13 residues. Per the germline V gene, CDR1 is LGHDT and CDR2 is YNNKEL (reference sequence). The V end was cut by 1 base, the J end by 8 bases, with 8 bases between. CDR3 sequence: CASSQVVPEKLFF. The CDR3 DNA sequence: TGTGCCAGCAGCCAAGTTGTACCAGAAAAACTGTTTTTT.

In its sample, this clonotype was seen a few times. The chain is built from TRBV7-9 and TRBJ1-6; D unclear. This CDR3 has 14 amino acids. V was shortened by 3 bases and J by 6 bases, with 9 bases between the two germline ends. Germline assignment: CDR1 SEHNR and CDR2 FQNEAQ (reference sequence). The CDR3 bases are TGTGCCAGCAGCTTGGTCACAGTTAATTCACCCCTCCACTTT. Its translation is CASSLVTVNSPLHF.

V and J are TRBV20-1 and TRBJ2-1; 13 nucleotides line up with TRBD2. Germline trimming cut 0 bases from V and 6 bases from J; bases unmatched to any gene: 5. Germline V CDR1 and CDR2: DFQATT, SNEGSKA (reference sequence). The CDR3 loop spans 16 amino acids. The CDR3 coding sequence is TGCAGTGCTAGAGACAGGACTAGCGGGAGCTTCAATGAGCAGTTCTTC. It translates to CSARDRTSGSFNEQFF.

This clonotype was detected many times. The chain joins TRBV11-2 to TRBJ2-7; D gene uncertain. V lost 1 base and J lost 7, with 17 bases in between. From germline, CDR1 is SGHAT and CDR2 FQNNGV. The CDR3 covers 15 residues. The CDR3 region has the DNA TGTGCCAGCAGCTTAGTAGTCGGGCATACCCCGGAGCAGTACTTC. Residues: CASSLVVGHTPEQYF.

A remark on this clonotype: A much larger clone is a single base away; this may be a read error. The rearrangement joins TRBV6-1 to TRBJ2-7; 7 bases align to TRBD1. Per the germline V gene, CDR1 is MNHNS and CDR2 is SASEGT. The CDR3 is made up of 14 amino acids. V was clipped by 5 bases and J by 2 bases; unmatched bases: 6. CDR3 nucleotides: TGTGCCAGCAGTATGACAGGGAGCCCCTACGAGCAGTACTTC. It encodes CASSMTGSPYEQYF.

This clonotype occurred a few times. The CDR3 region is CASSLWRGVADTQYF. Written as DNA, the CDR3 is TGTGCCAGCAGTTTATGGCGGGGGGTGGCAGATACGCAGTATTTT. The chain is built from TRBV28 and TRBJ2-3; 8 bases fit TRBD2. Germline values: CDR1 MDHEN, CDR2 SYDVKM. CDR3 length: 15 amino acids. Trimming at V came to 0 bases and at J to 4 bases, leaving 3 bases not matched to a gene.